The rows below give T cell receptor beta chains drawn from one sample of a study of regulatory T cells in long-lasting Graves disease. Each CDR3 protein is one row after TCRdb ran MiXCR on the multiplex PCR reads. The table records about 660,000 distinct CDR3 sequences, around 30% of them present only once. The material was peripheral blood mononuclear cells (PBMCs), obtained when the disease was refractory, from a patient treated with antithyroid drugs. The receptors shown here come from a female donor with Graves disease. Both conserved end residues are trimmed from each CDR3.

cdr3_aa,v_call
ASSVSTGGRNQPQH,TRBV28
ASSLGGEVAEAF,TRBV5-1
ASSDSGKYNEQF,TRBV7-3
ASSLELAGAHYEQY,TRBV11-2
ACLSGRGGYEQY,TRBV30
ASSYFFQGSEKLF,TRBV6-2/TRBV6-3
ASSFVGDSYEQY,TRBV28
ASSPGTAWIPQETQY,TRBV18
SASGLGARDEQY,TRBV20-1
ASRPGSSYEQY,TRBV11-2
ASSGRRNYGYT,TRBV12-3/TRBV12-4
ASSRGDANQPQH,TRBV7-9
ASSLDRGYGGYT,TRBV11-2
ASRLLAGAVTDTQY,TRBV2
ASSQPAGASTEAF,TRBV6-2/TRBV6-3
ASADRGTANYGYT,TRBV19
SATDGTTEAF,TRBV20-1
ASSTANQQGEGILFNSPLH,TRBV28
ASNEGTEAF,TRBV19
ASSPGQAVNYGYT,TRBV28
ASRQDSTEAF,TRBV5-1
SARDPLGGQNTEAF,TRBV20-1
AWGPGTLEAF,TRBV30
ASSFSSGGNQPQH,TRBV12-3/TRBV12-4
ATSHREPGYT,TRBV24-1
ASSVDRSIPEAF,TRBV28
ASSSAGVAPEAF,TRBV12-3/TRBV12-4
SASGSGKETQY,TRBV20-1
ASSSQQGDNSPLH,TRBV28
ASSTRDNLAYEQY,TRBV5-1
ATQAGNTIY,TRBV6-1
SAGLAGVVETQY,TRBV20-1
ASSSSFRQGIHEQY,TRBV28
ASGLDPTVFYEAF,TRBV12-5
ASSLGAARNTEAF,TRBV3-1
ATSPGGVVFTDTQY,TRBV15
SARDWSGGNQPQH,TRBV20-1
ASSPRHRANYGYT,TRBV7-3
SVEDRSSYEQY,TRBV29-1
ASSQTAGDGYGYT,TRBV11-1
ASSLDRHRSYT,TRBV5-1
ASSQVAFSYEQY,TRBV3-1
ASSTTGPMNTEAF,TRBV7-3
ASSETGMRDTEAF,TRBV9
ASSSGLFNEKLF,TRBV6-1
ASSIGQGGAS,TRBV12-3/TRBV12-4
ASSDTGNGYT,TRBV5-1
ASSSQVVETQY,TRBV5-1
ASSFRLGQPQH,TRBV28
ASSLVGRSGTGVSYT,TRBV11-2
ASSPREGRWDIQY,TRBV25-1
ASFRGVGMNTEAF,TRBV5-1